The subject of this entry is one T cell receptor beta chain. Its antigen is still unknown. The sample comes from a study of cytomegalovirus exposure and HLA in healthy donors. Study context: Membership in the Caucasian-associated ancestry cluster was found for about four fifths of fewer than 450 genotyped donors.

V was pared by 7 bases and J by 3 bases, with 10 bases between. Germline loops: CDR1 SQVTM, CDR2 ANQGSEA. CDR3 length: 11 residues. PCR primers comprised 60 Vbeta and 13 Jbeta primers. The data were produced by immunoSEQ multiplex PCR, yet TCRdb's version contains in-frame clones alone and is incomplete. The specimen's table records about 65,000 clones. Points from the study as a whole: TCR beta sequences reportedly predicted most subjects' HLA-A and HLA-B alleles accurately. Among immune exposure information, only CMV serostatus was available.

The clonotype originates from a boy aged 5-17 years in good health and CMV-seronegative. This chain uses TRBV29-1 with TRBJ2-7; tentative D call: TRBD1 (6 bases). What was sequenced was PBMCs. The CDR3 loop is CSGKGHYEQYF. In DNA, the CDR3 is TGCAGCGGGAAGGGACACTACGAGCAGTACTTC.